This T cell receptor (beta chain) was profiled in a study of CD8+CD57+ T cells in acquired aplastic anemia. Study context: DNA from sorted CD4+ and CD8+ cells averaged roughly 3.2 ug.

Before being chosen for sequencing, patients had shown CD8+CD57+ cell expansion by flow cytometry. Severe acquired aplastic anemia affected all patients. Among the patients, none had received any therapy at the time of blood sampling. Study-wide findings and caveats: There were fewer than 35 CD8+ CDR3 sequences that occurred in both patients and controls.

This clonotype was detected many times. Its antigen remains unidentified. According to the study, genomic DNA was the template for TCR beta VDJ and CDR3 profiling. TCRdb fed the reads into MiXCR, producing one record per CDR3 protein. In the table there are about 150,000 distinct CDR3 sequences, around half of which are singletons. The CDR3 extends over 12 amino acids. The V and J ends lost 3 bases and 5 bases, in that order; junction bases with no gene match: 1. The gene calls are TRBV12-3 or TRBV12-4 and TRBJ2-7, with 7 bases identical to TRBD2. The sequenced sample was sorted CD4+, CD8+, or CD8+CD57+ T cells (not recorded which) from PBMCs. This receptor was obtained from a human donor with aplastic anemia. CDR3 nucleotide sequence: TGTGCCAGCAGTTTGGCGGGGGACGAGCAGTACTTC. Protein sequence: CASSLAGDEQYF.